This record looks at one T cell receptor (beta chain) sequence and its context. This sample was included in a study of blood T cells in healthy people across ages. This CDR3 spans 16 amino acids. J was trimmed by 4 bases and V by 1 base; bases with no gene match: 2. Germline V gene sequence: CDR1 LGHNA, CDR2 YSLEER. Sample donors were healthy Caucasian individuals that came from Russia, aged roughly 6 to 100. The use of a sample-barcoded 5' primer and a J-beta primer mix characterized a second PCR of roughly 6 to 11 cycles. From the 5' RACE reads, TCRdb called clonotypes with MiXCR, one entry per CDR3 protein. The data show hundreds of thousands of distinct CDR3 sequences, with around 28% seen just once and around 16% held by the top ten.

The chain carries TRBV4-3 and TRBJ2-3, with 13 bases aligning to TRBD2. This sequence originates from a woman older than 75 in good health. Sample: blood. The CDR3 is CASSQGTSGSSDTQYF. In nucleotides, the CDR3 is TGCGCCAGCAGCCAAGGGACTAGCGGGAGTTCAGATACGCAGTATTTT.